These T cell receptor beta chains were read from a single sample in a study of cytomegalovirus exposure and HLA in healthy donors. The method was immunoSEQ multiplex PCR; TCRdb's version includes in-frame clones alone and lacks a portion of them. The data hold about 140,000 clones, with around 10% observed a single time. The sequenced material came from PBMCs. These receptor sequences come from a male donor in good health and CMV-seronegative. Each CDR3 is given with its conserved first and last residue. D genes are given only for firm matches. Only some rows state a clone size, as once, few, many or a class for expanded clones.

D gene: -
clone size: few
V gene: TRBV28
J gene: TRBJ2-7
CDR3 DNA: TGTGCCAGCAGTTCTGGGGTGACAGCCTACGAGCAGTACTTC
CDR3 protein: CASSSGVTAYEQYF

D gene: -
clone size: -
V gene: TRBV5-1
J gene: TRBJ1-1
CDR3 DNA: TGCGCCAGCAGCTTGGTTACAGGGAACATGAACACTGAAGCTTTCTTT
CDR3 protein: CASSLVTGNMNTEAFF

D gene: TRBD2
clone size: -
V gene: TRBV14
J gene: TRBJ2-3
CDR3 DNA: TGTGCCAGCAGCTCCAGCGGGGGGAGCACAGATACGCAGTATTTT
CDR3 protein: CASSSSGGSTDTQYF

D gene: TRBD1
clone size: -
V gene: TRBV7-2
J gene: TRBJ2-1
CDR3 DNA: TGTGCCAGCAGGTTACAGGGGAGCAATGAGCAGTTCTTC
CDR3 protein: CASRLQGSNEQFF

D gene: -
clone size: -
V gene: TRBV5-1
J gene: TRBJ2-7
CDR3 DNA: TGCGCCAGCAGCGCCTTAACAGGGATTAGCTCCTACGAGCAGTACTTC
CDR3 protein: CASSALTGISSYEQYF

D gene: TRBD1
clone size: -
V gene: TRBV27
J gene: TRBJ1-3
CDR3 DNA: TGTGCCAGCAGTGGACAGGGGGATGGAAACACCATATATTTT
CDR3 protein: CASSGQGDGNTIYF

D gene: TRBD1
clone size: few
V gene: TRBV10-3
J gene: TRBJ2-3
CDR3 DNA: TGTGCCATCAGCAGGACAGGGGGAGACAAGGATACGCAGTATTTT
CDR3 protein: CAISRTGGDKDTQYF

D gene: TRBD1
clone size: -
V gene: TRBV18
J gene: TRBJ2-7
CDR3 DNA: TGTGCCAGCTCACCCCTGACCCGGGACAGGTGGATCTACGAGCAGTACTTC
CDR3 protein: CASSPLTRDRWIYEQYF

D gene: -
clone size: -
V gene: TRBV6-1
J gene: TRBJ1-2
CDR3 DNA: TGTGCCAGCAGTGAACCCCTGCGAAGCTACACCTTC
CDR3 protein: CASSEPLRSYTF

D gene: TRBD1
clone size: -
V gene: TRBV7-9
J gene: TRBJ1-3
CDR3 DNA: TGTGCCAGCAGCTTAGCTGGGACAGGGGTTATTGGGGACACCATATATTTT
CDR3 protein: CASSLAGTGVIGDTIYF

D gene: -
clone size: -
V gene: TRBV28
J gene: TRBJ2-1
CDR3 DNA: TGTGCCAGCAGTTTAGGCGGGTCCTACAATGAGCAGTTCTTC
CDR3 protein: CASSLGGSYNEQFF

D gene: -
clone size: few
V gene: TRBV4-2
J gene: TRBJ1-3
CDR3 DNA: TGTGCCAGCAGCCAAGACCCGAGCTCTGGAAACACCATATATTTT
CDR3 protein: CASSQDPSSGNTIYF

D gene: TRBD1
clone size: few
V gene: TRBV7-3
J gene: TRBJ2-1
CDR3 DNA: TGTGCCAGCAGCACCCATGGACAGGGAAGCTACAATGAGCAGTTCTTC
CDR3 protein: CASSTHGQGSYNEQFF

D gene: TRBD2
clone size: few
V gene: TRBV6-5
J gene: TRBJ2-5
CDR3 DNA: TGTGCCAGCAGTTTTAGCGGGGGATCCCAAGAGACCCAGTACTTC
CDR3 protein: CASSFSGGSQETQYF

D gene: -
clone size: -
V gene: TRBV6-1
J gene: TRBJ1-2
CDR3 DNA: TGTGCCAGCAGTGAAGACGGGGGTAGGGGCGGCTATGGCTACACCTTC
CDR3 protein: CASSEDGGRGGYGYTF

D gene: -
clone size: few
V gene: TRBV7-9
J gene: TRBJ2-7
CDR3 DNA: TGTGCCAGCAGCTTAGGTTTAGGGGAGGTTGACGAGCAGTACTTC
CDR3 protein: CASSLGLGEVDEQYF

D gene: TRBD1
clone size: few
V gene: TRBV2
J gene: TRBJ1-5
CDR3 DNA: TGTGCCAGCAGGCCCGGGACAGGCTACAATCAGCCCCAGCATTTT
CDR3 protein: CASRPGTGYNQPQHF

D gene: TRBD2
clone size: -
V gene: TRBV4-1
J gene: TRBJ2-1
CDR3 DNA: TGCGCCAGCAGCCAAGTTCCCGGGGAGGGCGCGATCTTC
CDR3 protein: CASSQVPGEGAIF

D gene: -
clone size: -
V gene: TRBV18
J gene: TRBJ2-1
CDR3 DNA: TGTGCCAGCTCACCCACATTAAACAATGAGCAGTTCTTC
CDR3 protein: CASSPTLNNEQFF

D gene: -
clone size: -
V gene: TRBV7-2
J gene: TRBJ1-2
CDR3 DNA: TGTGCCAGCACCAATAGGGAGATTAACTATGGCTACACCTTC
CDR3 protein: CASTNREINYGYTF

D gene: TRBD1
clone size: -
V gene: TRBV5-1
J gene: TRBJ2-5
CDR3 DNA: TGCGCCAGCAGCTTGGATGGGGGCGCTACCTACAGGGGATACCAAGAGACCCAGTACTTC
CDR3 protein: CASSLDGGATYRGYQETQYF

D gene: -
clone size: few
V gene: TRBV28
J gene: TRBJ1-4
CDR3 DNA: TGTGCCAGCAGCAAAGGGGCAAGGGTGGAGGAAAAACTGTTTTTT
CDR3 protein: CASSKGARVEEKLFF

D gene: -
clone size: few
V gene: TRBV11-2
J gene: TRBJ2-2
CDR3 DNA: TGTGCCAGCAGCCTCGGGAGGGGGCAAACCGGGGAGCTGTTTTTT
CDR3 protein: CASSLGRGQTGELFF

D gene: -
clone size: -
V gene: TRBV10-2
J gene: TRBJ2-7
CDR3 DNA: TGCGCCAGCAAGGAAGGGGCCTACTCCTACGAGCAGTACTTC
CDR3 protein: CASKEGAYSYEQYF

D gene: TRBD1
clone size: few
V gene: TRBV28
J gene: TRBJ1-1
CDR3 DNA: TGTGCCAGCCAGCGGGACAGGGAGGTGGGAACTGAAGCTTTCTTT
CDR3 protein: CASQRDREVGTEAFF

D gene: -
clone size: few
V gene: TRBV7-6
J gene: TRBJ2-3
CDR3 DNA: TGTGCCAGCAGCTTATTAACCTGGACTGTCACAGATACGCAGTATTTT
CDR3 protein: CASSLLTWTVTDTQYF

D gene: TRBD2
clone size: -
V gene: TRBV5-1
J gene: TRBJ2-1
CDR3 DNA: TGCGCCAGCGCGATTAGCGGGGGGGCTGGGAATGAGCAGTTCTTC
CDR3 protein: CASAISGGAGNEQFF

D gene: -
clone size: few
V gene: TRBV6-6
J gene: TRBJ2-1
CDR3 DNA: TGTGCCAGCAGTTACGCCTCTACTTTAGTCGAGCAGTTCTTC
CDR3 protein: CASSYASTLVEQFF

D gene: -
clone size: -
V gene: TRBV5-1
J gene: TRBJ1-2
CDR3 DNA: TGCGCCAGCAGCCTGGGTGGGAGGGGCAGTTATGGCTACACCTTC
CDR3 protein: CASSLGGRGSYGYTF

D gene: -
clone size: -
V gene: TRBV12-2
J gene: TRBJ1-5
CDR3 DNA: TGTGCAAGTCGCTTATATGTGCATAGGACACAACGAACTCAGCCCCAGCATTTT
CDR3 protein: CASRLYVHRTQRTQPQHF

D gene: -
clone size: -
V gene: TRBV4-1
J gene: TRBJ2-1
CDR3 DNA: TGCGCCAGCAGCCAGGATAGGAGCTCCTACAATGAGCAGTTCTTC
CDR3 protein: CASSQDRSSYNEQFF

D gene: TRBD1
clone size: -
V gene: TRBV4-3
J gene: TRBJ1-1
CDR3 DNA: TGCGCCAGCAGCCAAGATCGGGGGACAGGCACTGAAGCTTTCTTT
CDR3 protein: CASSQDRGTGTEAFF

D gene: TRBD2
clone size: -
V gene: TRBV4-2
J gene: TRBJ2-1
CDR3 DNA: TGTGCCAGCAGCCCCCGGGGCGGGGGGAGCTCCTACAATGAGCAGTTCTTC
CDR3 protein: CASSPRGGGSSYNEQFF

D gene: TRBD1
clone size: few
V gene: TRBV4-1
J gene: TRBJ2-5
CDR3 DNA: TGCGCCAGCAGCCAAGAATGGGACAGGCCTCCGGGGACCCAGTACTTC
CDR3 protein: CASSQEWDRPPGTQYF

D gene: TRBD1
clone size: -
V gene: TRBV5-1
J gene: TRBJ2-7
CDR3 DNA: TGCGCCAGCAGCTTGGAATCAGGGGGCATCTACGAGCAGTACTTC
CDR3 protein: CASSLESGGIYEQYF

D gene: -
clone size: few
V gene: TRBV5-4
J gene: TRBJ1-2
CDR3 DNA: TGTGCCAGCAGCTTGGGGTTAGGGGTCTATGGCTACACCTTC
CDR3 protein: CASSLGLGVYGYTF

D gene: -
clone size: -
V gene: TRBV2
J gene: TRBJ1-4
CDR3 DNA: TGTGCCAGCAGGACACAAGGAACTAATGAAAAACTGTTTTTT
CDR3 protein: CASRTQGTNEKLFF

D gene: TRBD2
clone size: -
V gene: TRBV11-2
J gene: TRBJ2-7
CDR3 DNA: TGTGCCAGCAGCTCGAGCGGGGGCCGCTCCTACGAGCAGTACTTC
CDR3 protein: CASSSSGGRSYEQYF

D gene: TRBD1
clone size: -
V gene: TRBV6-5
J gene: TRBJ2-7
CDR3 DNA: TGTGCCAGCAGCGACAGGGGTCGACCTTACGAGCAGTACTTC
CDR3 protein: CASSDRGRPYEQYF

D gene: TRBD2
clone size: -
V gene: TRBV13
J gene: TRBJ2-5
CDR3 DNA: TGTGCCAGCACCTCGGTGACTAGCGGGAGGGAGACCCAGTACTTC
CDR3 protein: CASTSVTSGRETQYF

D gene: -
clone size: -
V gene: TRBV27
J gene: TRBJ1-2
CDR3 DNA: TGTGCCAGCAGTCGTGCAGGGGTAGACTATGGCTACACCTTC
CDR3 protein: CASSRAGVDYGYTF

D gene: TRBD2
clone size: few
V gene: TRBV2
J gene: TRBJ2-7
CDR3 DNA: TGTGCCAGCAGTGAAGGAGGCCTACTAGCGGGGCGACGCTCCTACGAGCAGTACTTC
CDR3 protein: CASSEGGLLAGRRSYEQYF

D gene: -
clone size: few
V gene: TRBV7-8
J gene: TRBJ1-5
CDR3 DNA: TGTGCCAGCAGCTTAGATCGGGTAGTGGGCAATCAGCCCCAGCATTTT
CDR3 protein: CASSLDRVVGNQPQHF

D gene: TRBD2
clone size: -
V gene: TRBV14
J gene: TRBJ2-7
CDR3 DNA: TGTGCCAGCAGCCGCGCGGGGGCCTACGAGCAGTACTTC
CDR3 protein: CASSRAGAYEQYF

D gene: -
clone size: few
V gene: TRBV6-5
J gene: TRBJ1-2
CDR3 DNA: TGTGCCAGCAGTTACTCTCGGGAATCTGGCTACACCTTC
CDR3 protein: CASSYSRESGYTF